Listed below are T cell receptor beta chains from one sample, sequenced in a study of blood T cell repertoires in COVID-19. The assay was immunoSEQ multiplex PCR, and TCRdb's table has in-frame clones only and misses some. The sample consists of 250,000 to 400,000 clones, approximately 88% of them appearing once. The sequenced material came from peripheral blood. Source of these receptors: a young woman with COVID-19, enrolled during active disease. CDR3s include the opening cysteine and the closing phenylalanine or tryptophan. A D gene is named only where the DNA matches it firmly. A clone size is listed for some rows: how often the clone was seen (once, few, many), or a class if it is expanded.

NA,NA,17,TRBJ1-4,TRBV4-3,CASSQTYPGLTNEKLFF,TGCGCCAGCAGCCAAACCTACCCAGGGTTGACTAATGAAAAACTGTTTTTT
NA,NA,14,TRBJ1-2,TRBV15,CATSISLTGAGYTF,TGTGCCACCAGCATAAGTCTGACAGGAGCTGGCTACACCTTC
NA,NA,14,TRBJ1-1,TRBV19,CASSITGSNTEAFF,TGTGCCAGTAGTATAACAGGGAGTAACACTGAAGCTTTCTTT
NA,NA,13,TRBJ1-2,TRBV7-9,CASSLQGGYGYTF,TGTGCCAGCAGCTTACAGGGTGGCTATGGCTACACCTTC
NA,few,14,TRBJ1-1,TRBV11-2,CASSLFGSSTEAFF,TGTGCCAGCAGCTTATTTGGGAGTAGTACTGAAGCTTTCTTT
NA,NA,15,TRBJ2-3,TRBV6-5,CASSPQGKGTDTQYF,TGTGCCAGCAGCCCCCAGGGGAAAGGCACAGATACGCAGTATTTT
NA,NA,14,TRBJ2-7,TRBV4-1,CASSQAEESYEQYF,TGCGCCAGCAGCCAGGCAGAGGAATCCTACGAGCAGTACTTC
NA,NA,14,TRBJ1-1,TRBV3-1/TRBV3-2,CASSRGTPNTEAFF,TGTGCCAGCAGCCGGGGGACACCGAACACTGAAGCTTTCTTT
NA,few,14,TRBJ1-3,TRBV5-5,CASSLAPGGNTIYF,TGTGCCAGCAGCTTGGCCCCCGGTGGAAACACCATATATTTT
NA,once,15,TRBJ1-2,TRBV3-1/TRBV3-2,CASSPDRHRIYGYTF,TGTGCCAGCAGCCCCGACCGGCACAGAATTTATGGCTACACCTTC
NA,few,12,TRBJ1-1,TRBV10-1,CASSTVNTEAFF,TGCGCCAGCAGTACAGTGAACACTGAAGCTTTCTTT
NA,NA,13,TRBJ1-1,TRBV6-2/TRBV6-3,CASSLDTGSTAFF,TGTGCCAGCAGCTTGGACACCGGATCTACAGCTTTCTTT
NA,NA,16,TRBJ1-3,TRBV5-8,CASSLNGQISGNTIYF,TGTGCCAGCAGCTTGAACGGACAGATCTCTGGAAACACCATATATTTT
NA,NA,14,TRBJ1-2,TRBV28,CASSLGGRNYGYTF,TGTGCCAGCAGTTTGGGGGGGAGAAACTATGGCTACACCTTC
NA,NA,15,TRBJ1-5,TRBV19,CASSIASRGNQPQHF,TGTGCCAGTAGTATAGCGTCCAGGGGCAATCAGCCCCAGCATTTT
TRBD1,NA,14,TRBJ2-2,TRBV2,CASSSRTGSGELFF,TGTGCCAGCAGCTCCCGGACAGGGTCCGGGGAGCTGTTTTTT
NA,NA,15,TRBJ1-1,TRBV6-5,CASRPTGQPNTEAFF,TGTGCCAGCAGACCGACCGGACAGCCGAACACTGAAGCTTTCTTT
TRBD1,NA,17,TRBJ1-5,TRBV2,CASSEYTGTASIQPQHF,TGTGCCAGCAGTGAATACACCGGGACAGCCTCCATTCAGCCCCAGCATTTT
TRBD2,NA,16,TRBJ2-1,TRBV30,CAWSGAAGSSYNEQFF,TGTGCCTGGAGTGGGGCAGCGGGGAGCTCCTACAATGAGCAGTTCTTC
TRBD1,NA,13,TRBJ1-2,TRBV6-2/TRBV6-3,CASSRDRDYGYTF,TGTGCCAGCAGTCGGGACAGAGACTATGGCTACACCTTC
TRBD2,NA,15,TRBJ2-1,TRBV28,CASSTVAGGHNEQFF,TGTGCCAGCAGTACAGTAGCGGGGGGGCATAATGAGCAGTTCTTC
TRBD1,NA,14,TRBJ1-1,TRBV6-5,CASSPDRGRREAFF,TGTGCCAGCAGTCCGGACAGGGGCCGCAGGGAAGCTTTCTTT
NA,NA,13,TRBJ2-2,TRBV6-6,CAIGPGDTGELFF,TGTGCCATTGGACCGGGGGACACCGGGGAGCTGTTTTTT
TRBD1,NA,16,TRBJ1-1,TRBV7-8,CASSPRGGWMNTEAFF,TGTGCCAGCAGCCCGAGAGGGGGCTGGATGAACACTGAAGCTTTCTTT
TRBD1,NA,16,TRBJ2-2,TRBV5-6,CASSLYRDRGYGELFF,TGTGCCAGCAGCTTGTACCGGGACAGGGGGTACGGGGAGCTGTTTTTT
NA,NA,14,TRBJ1-1,TRBV13,CASSSTGRDTEAFF,TGTGCCAGCAGCTCCACCGGGCGGGACACTGAAGCTTTCTTT
NA,NA,13,TRBJ2-2,TRBV15,CATSRGGPGELFF,TGTGCCACCAGCAGAGGGGGGCCCGGGGAGCTGTTTTTT
TRBD1,few,18,TRBJ1-6,TRBV5-6,CASSLSDRALSYNSPLHF,TGTGCCAGCAGCTTGTCGGACAGGGCCCTCTCCTATAATTCACCCCTCCACTTT
TRBD1,NA,12,TRBJ1-1,TRBV2,CASSGTGRVAFF,TGTGCCAGCAGCGGGACAGGGAGAGTAGCTTTCTTT
NA,NA,13,TRBJ1-1,TRBV12-3/TRBV12-4,CASRPGIHTEAFF,TGTGCCAGTCGACCGGGAATCCACACTGAAGCTTTCTTT
TRBD1,NA,15,TRBJ1-6,TRBV27,CASSSQGPYNSPLHF,TGTGCCAGCAGTTCACAGGGGCCCTATAATTCACCCCTCCACTTT
NA,NA,12,TRBJ2-5,TRBV7-6,CASSRWRETQYF,TGTGCCAGCAGCCGCTGGAGGGAAACCCAGTACTTC
NA,once,14,TRBJ2-2,TRBV7-9,CASSLFAGVGELFF,TGTGCCAGCAGCCTATTCGCGGGTGTCGGGGAGCTGTTTTTT
NA,few,17,TRBJ2-6,TRBV9,CASSVGLPYSGANVLTF,TGTGCCAGCAGCGTAGGACTGCCGTACTCTGGGGCCAACGTCCTGACTTTC
NA,NA,15,TRBJ2-3,TRBV7-9,CASSPTGSSTDTQYF,TGTGCCAGCAGCCCAACGGGGAGTAGCACAGATACGCAGTATTTT
NA,NA,15,TRBJ1-2,TRBV28,CASSPGGRGHYGYTF,TGTGCCAGCAGTCCGGGGGGACGGGGCCACTATGGCTACACCTTC
NA,NA,16,TRBJ1-1,TRBV6-1,CASSDWFAGAGAEAFF,TGTGCCAGCAGTGATTGGTTTGCAGGGGCAGGCGCTGAAGCTTTCTTT
NA,NA,15,TRBJ1-1,TRBV1,CTSSQDTRMNTEAFF,TGCACCAGCAGCCAAGATACCAGAATGAACACTGAAGCTTTCTTT
TRBD2,NA,14,TRBJ2-5,TRBV7-2,CATLAGGGQETQYF,TGTGCCACCCTGGCTGGCGGGGGACAAGAGACCCAGTACTTC